This TCR beta chain was sequenced during a study of PD-L1 blockade in urothelial cancer. Study-wide background: Twenty-five of 29 patients were men who had bladder-origin urothelial cancer. Samples of blood were analyzed 3 weeks (second dose) and 6 weeks after treatment start. Regarding the study as a whole: Greater 3-week expansion of tumor-associated blood clones was recorded for durable-benefit patients.

Method: immunoSEQ multiplex PCR; TCRdb's copy keeps in-frame clones and lacks some. The table includes under 55,000 clones, around 84% detected once. Only one count was recorded for this clone. Its matching antigen is unknown. There are 15 residues in the CDR3. Germline CDR1 SGHTA, CDR2 FQGNSA. The V gene end was trimmed by 1 base and the J gene end by 2 bases; junction bases not matched to a gene: 4. Time point indicated: pretreatment peripheral blood. The TCR sequence derives from a man aged 65 to 79 with urothelial cancer. Here the sequenced sample was PBMCs, taken around atezolizumab (anti-PD-L1) treatment. V usage is TRBV7-2 and J usage is TRBJ2-5; 7 bases map to TRBD2. In DNA, the CDR3 is TGTGCCAGCAGCTTAGGGGTGGGAGGGCAAGAGACCCAGTACTTC. The encoded protein is CASSLGVGGQETQYF.